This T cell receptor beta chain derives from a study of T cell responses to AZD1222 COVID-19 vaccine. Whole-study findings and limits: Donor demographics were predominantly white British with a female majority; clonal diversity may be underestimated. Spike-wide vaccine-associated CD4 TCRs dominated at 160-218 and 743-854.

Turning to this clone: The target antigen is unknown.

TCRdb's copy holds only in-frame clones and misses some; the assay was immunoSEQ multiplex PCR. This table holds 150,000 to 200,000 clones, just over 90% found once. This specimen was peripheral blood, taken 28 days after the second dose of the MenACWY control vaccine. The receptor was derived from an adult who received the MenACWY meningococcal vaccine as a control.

The CDR3 here is CASSLTTAGNEQFF. CDR3 coding DNA: TGTGCCAGCAGCTTAACCACAGCGGGGAATGAGCAGTTCTTC. J is TRBJ2-1 and V is TRBV7-3, with 7 bases fitting TRBD2. The germline V gene has CDR1 SGHTA and CDR2 FQGTGA. V trimming: 0 bases; J trimming: 7 bases; junction bases outside the gene matches: 3. CDR3 length: 14 residues.